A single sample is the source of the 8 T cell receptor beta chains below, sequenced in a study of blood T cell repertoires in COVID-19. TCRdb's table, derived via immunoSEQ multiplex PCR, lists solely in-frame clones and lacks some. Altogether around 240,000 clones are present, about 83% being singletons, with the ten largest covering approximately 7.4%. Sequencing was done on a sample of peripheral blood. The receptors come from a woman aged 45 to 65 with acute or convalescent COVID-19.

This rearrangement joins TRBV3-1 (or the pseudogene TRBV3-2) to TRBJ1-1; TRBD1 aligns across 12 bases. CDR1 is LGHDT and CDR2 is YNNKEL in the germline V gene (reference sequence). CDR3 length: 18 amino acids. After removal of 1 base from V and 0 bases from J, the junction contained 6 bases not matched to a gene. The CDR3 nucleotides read TGTGCCAGCAGCCAAGCCGGGACAGGGGGCTTGGTGAACACTGAAGCTTTCTTT. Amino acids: CASSQAGTGGLVNTEAFF.

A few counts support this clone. Here the CDR3 DNA reads TGTGCCAGCAGCCGCCAGATTGGGAACACTGAAGCTTTCTTT. Residues: CASSRQIGNTEAFF. The chain recombines TRBV14 with TRBJ1-1; D call uncertain. From germline, CDR1 is SGHDN and CDR2 FVKESK. V was pared by 4 bases and J by 1 base, with 10 bases between. The CDR3 is made up of 14 amino acids.

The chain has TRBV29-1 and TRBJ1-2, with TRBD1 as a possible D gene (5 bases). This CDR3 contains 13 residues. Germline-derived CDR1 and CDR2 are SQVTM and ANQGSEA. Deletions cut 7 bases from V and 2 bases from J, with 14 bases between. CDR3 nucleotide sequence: TGCAGCGCCGGGGACTACCTAAACTATGGCTACACCTTC. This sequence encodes CSAGDYLNYGYTF. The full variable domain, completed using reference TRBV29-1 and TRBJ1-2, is SAVISQKPSRDICQRGTSLTIQCQVDSQVTMMFWYRQQPGQSLTLIATANQGSEATYESGFVIDKFPISRPNLTFSTLTVSNMSPEDSSIYLCSAGDYLNYGYTFGSGTRLTVV.

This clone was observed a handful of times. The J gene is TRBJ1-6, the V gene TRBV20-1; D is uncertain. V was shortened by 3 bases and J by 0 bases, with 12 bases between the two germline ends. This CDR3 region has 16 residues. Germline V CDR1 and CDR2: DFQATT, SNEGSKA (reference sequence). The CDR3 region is CSASGSVLSYNSPLHF. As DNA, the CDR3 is TGCAGTGCTAGTGGCTCAGTCCTCTCCTATAATTCACCCCTCCACTTT.

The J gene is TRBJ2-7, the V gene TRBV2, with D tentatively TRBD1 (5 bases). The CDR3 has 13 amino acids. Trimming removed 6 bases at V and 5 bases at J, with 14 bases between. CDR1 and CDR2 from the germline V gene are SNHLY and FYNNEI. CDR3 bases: TGTGCCAGCAGGCCGCCGACAGTAGACGAGCAGTACTTC. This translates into CASRPPTVDEQYF.

The CDR3 DNA sequence: TGTGCCAGTAGAAGAACAGGGAAGGGGACAACTAATGAAAAACTGTTTTTT. Amino acid sequence: CASRRTGKGTTNEKLFF. V and J are TRBV19 and TRBJ1-4; TRBD1 might be the D (6 bases). Germline V gene data show CDR1 as LNHDA and CDR2 as SQIVND (reference sequence). The CDR3 sequence is 17 residues long. V gave up 6 bases and J gave up 0 bases, with 17 bases separating them.

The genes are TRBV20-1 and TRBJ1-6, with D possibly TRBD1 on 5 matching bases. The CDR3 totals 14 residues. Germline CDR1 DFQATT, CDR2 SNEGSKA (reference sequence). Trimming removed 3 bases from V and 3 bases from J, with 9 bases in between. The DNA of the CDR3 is TGCAGTGCTAGTTCTCAGGGCTATAATTCACCCCTCCACTTT. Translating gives CSASSQGYNSPLHF.

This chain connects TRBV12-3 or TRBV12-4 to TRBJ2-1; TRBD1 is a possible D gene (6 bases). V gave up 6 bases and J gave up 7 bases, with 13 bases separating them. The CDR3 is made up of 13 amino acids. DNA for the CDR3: TGTGCCAGCAGACAAGGACAGATGAATGAGCAGTTCTTC. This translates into CASRQGQMNEQFF.